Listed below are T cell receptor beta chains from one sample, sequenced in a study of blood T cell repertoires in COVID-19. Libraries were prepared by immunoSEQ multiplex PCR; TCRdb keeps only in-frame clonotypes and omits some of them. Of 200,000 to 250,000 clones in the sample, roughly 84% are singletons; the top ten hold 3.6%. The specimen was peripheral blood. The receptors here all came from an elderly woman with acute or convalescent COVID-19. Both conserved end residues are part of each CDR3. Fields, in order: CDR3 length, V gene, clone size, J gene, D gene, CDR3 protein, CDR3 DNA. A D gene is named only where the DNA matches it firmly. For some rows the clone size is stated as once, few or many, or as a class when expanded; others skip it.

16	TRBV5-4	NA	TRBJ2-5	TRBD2	CASSLRTSGAGETQYF	TGTGCCAGCAGCTTACGGACTAGCGGGGCTGGCGAGACCCAGTACTTC
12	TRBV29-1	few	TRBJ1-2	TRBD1	CSVAQGNYGYTF	TGCAGCGTGGCACAGGGGAACTATGGCTACACCTTC
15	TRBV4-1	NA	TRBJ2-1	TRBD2	CASSQEGTSANEQFF	TGCGCCAGCAGCCAAGAAGGTACTAGCGCTAATGAGCAGTTCTTC
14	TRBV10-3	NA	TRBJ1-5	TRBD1	CAISNRGIRQPQHF	TGTGCCATCAGCAACAGGGGAATTCGGCAGCCCCAGCATTTT
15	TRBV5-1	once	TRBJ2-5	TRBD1	CASSLAPGGEETQYF	TGCGCCAGCAGCTTGGCCCCAGGGGGCGAAGAGACCCAGTACTTC
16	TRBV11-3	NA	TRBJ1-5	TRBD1	CASSLEGTGVGQPQHF	TGTGCCAGCAGCTTAGAAGGGACAGGGGTTGGTCAGCCCCAGCATTTT
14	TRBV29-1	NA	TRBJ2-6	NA	CSVTGISGANVLTF	TGCAGCGTCACAGGAATCTCTGGGGCCAACGTCCTGACTTTC
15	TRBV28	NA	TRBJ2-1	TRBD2	CASRASGGRYNEQFF	TGTGCCAGCAGAGCTAGCGGGGGAAGGTACAATGAGCAGTTCTTC
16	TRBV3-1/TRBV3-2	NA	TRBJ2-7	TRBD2	CASSHSLAGAAWEQYF	TGTGCCAGCAGCCATTCACTAGCGGGGGCCGCGTGGGAGCAGTACTTC
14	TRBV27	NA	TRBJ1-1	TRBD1	CASSSGQGALGAFF	TGTGCCAGCAGTTCGGGACAGGGGGCGCTCGGAGCTTTCTTT
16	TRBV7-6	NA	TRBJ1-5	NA	CASSSGGARSNQPQHF	TGTGCCAGCAGCTCCGGGGGGGCGAGATCCAATCAGCCCCAGCATTTT
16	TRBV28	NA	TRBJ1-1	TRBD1	CASSPRQGQGNTEAFF	TGTGCCAGCAGTCCCAGACAGGGACAAGGGAACACTGAAGCTTTCTTT
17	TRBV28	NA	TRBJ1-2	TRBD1	CASSSQTGGWIAYGYTF	TGTGCCAGCAGTTCCCAGACAGGGGGCTGGATTGCTTATGGCTACACCTTC
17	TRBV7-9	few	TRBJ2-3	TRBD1	CASSLGGQGMIGDTQYF	TGTGCCAGCAGCTTAGGCGGACAGGGGATGATTGGAGATACGCAGTATTTT
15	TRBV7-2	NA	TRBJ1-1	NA	CASSPRGERRSEAFF	TGTGCCAGCAGCCCCCGGGGGGAGAGGAGATCTGAAGCTTTCTTT
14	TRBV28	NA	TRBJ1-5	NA	CASSFYSNNQPQHF	TGTGCCAGCAGTTTCTACTCGAACAATCAGCCCCAGCATTTT
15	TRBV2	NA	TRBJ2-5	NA	CASSLQQGIGETQYF	TGTGCCAGCAGTTTGCAACAGGGTATCGGGGAGACCCAGTACTTC
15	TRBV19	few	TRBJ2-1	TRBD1	CASSPTGTGVSEQFF	TGTGCCAGTAGTCCCACCGGGACAGGGGTCTCTGAGCAGTTCTTC
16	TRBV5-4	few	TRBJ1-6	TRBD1	CASSDGRQGRGSPLHF	TGTGCCAGCAGCGATGGACGACAGGGACGAGGTTCACCCCTCCACTTT
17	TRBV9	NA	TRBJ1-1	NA	CASSVEGSGGSNTEAFF	TGTGCCAGCAGCGTAGAGGGGTCTGGGGGGTCAAACACTGAAGCTTTCTTT